This TCR beta chain was identified during a study of T cell repertoires in aging, cancer and after chemotherapy. Findings and limits, study-wide: No conclusions about immunological memory after chemotherapy can be drawn from the repertoire data. In cancer patients, declining TCR diversity with age involved lost richness and lost evenness. Untreated cancer patients had significantly lower blood TCR diversity than age-matched healthy donors.

TCR beta rearrangements were amplified from peripheral blood genomic DNA. Rearranged V-D-J TRB sequences were amplified with a mixed TRB-A/B primer pool. TCRdb reprocessed the multiplex PCR reads via MiXCR and lists one record per CDR3 protein. The data show roughly 1,000 distinct CDR3 sequences, with 13% to 15% seen just once and 8.5% to 9% held by the top ten. This CDR3 is built from 14 residues. Germline values: CDR1 SGHVS, CDR2 FNYEAQ. Trimming took off 5 bases at V and 0 bases at J, with 11 bases between the two ends. This clonotype is large within its sample. What it binds is unknown. Sequencing was performed on blood. The V and J genes are TRBV7-6 and TRBJ2-7, with a tentative D call TRBD1 (6 bases). The source is a human donor with a solid tumor. Here the CDR3 DNA reads TGTGCCAGCAGCATCGGGGACAACTCCTACGAGCAGTACTTC. Its translation is CASSIGDNSYEQYF.